These 9 T cell receptor beta chains originate from one sample sequenced in a study of blood T cell repertoires in COVID-19. TCRdb keeps only in-frame clones here, not all; method: immunoSEQ multiplex PCR. This sample has about 310,000 clones; around 91% occur once, and the top ten carry roughly a tenth. Sequencing was done on a sample of PBMCs or T cells enriched from blood (not recorded which). The origin of the receptors is a woman aged 40 to 50 who had recovered from COVID-19.

V and J are TRBV4-1 and TRBJ1-5; D may be TRBD1 (6 bases). The germline CDR1 and CDR2 sequences are MGHRA and YSYEKL. The length of the CDR3 is 20 residues. The V and J ends lost 0 bases and 0 bases respectively, with 21 bases between them. The CDR3 reads CASSQDFGQRLVDSNQPQHF. The CDR3 DNA reads TGCGCCAGCAGCCAAGATTTTGGACAGCGTCTTGTGGATAGCAATCAGCCCCAGCATTTT.

The CDR3 loop reads CASYRGSNQPQHF. The CDR3 nucleotides are TGTGCCAGCTACAGGGGGAGCAATCAGCCCCAGCATTTT. V usage is TRBV6-9 and J usage is TRBJ1-5, with 8 bases fitting TRBD1. The CDR3 runs 13 residues. V dropped 8 bases and J dropped 1; count of bases not matched to a gene: 1. Germline V gives CDR1 MNHGY, CDR2 SVAAGI.

Here the CDR3 DNA reads TGTGCCAGCTCACCACCTCGCACTAGCGGGGGTAACGAGCAGTACTTC. Its protein is CASSPPRTSGGNEQYF. The gene calls are TRBV18 and TRBJ2-7; TRBD2 agrees at 11 bases. The CDR3 spans 16 residues. The ends lost 0 bases at V and 5 bases at J; junction bases unmatched: 6. Germline CDR1 and CDR2: KGHSH and LQKENI.

The chain uses TRBV7-3 and TRBJ2-6; D unresolved. Germline V gene lookup returns CDR1 SGHTA and CDR2 FQGTGA. The germline V and J ends were trimmed by 5 bases and 0 bases, with 8 bases remaining between them. This CDR3 region has 15 residues. In nucleotides, the CDR3 is TGTGCCAGCAGCGCCAGGCACTCTGGGGCCAACGTCCTGACTTTC. Its protein is CASSARHSGANVLTF.

This sequence joins TRBV5-1 and TRBJ2-1, with 7 bases identical to TRBD1. This CDR3 has 15 amino acids. Looked up from germline, CDR1 is SGHRS and CDR2 is YFSETQ. The V and J ends lost 0 bases and 5 bases, in that order; junction bases with no gene match: 5. CDR3 in amino acids: CASSLGGTDNNEQFF. CDR3 coding DNA: TGCGCCAGCAGCTTGGGGGGGACAGATAACAATGAGCAGTTCTTC.

The chain uses TRBV7-9 and TRBJ2-4; tentative D call: TRBD1 (6 bases). This CDR3 region has 17 residues. Looked up from germline, CDR1 is SEHNR and CDR2 is FQNEAQ (reference sequence). V lost 5 bases to trimming and J lost 3 bases, with 20 bases between them. CDR3 in amino acids: CASSPRVGQNGKNIQYF. Here the CDR3 DNA reads TGTGCCAGCAGCCCACGAGTAGGACAGAACGGCAAAAACATTCAGTACTTC.

V gene TRBV6-2 or TRBV6-3 combines with J gene TRBJ2-4, with D unresolved. There are 15 residues in the CDR3. The V gene's germline CDR1 is MNHEY and CDR2 SVGEGT. V lost 2 bases to trimming and J lost 9 bases, with 17 bases between them. CDR3 in DNA: TGTGCCAGCAGTTACCCGACCCTGGAGTCTGGCATTCAGTACTTC. Its translation is CASSYPTLESGIQYF.

The chain employs TRBV20-1 and TRBJ2-5; the match to TRBD1 covers 8 bases. Germline lookup yields CDR1 DFQATT and CDR2 SNEGSKA (reference sequence). Trimming cost V 6 bases and J 2 bases; bases outside gene matches: 11. There are 15 residues in the CDR3. The CDR3 bases are TGCAGTGCGAGTAAACCGGGACAGGAACAAGAGACCCAGTACTTC. This gives the protein CSASKPGQEQETQYF.

This chain links TRBV5-4 with TRBJ1-1; the D gene is possibly TRBD1 (6 bases). This CDR3 is built from 15 residues. CDR1 SGHNT and CDR2 YYREEE come from the germline V gene (reference sequence). Trimming stripped 2 bases from V and 4 bases from J, with 15 bases between. CDR3 sequence: CASSFSQGYTTEAFF. The DNA for the CDR3 is TGTGCCAGCAGCTTCTCACAGGGATATACCACTGAAGCTTTCTTT.